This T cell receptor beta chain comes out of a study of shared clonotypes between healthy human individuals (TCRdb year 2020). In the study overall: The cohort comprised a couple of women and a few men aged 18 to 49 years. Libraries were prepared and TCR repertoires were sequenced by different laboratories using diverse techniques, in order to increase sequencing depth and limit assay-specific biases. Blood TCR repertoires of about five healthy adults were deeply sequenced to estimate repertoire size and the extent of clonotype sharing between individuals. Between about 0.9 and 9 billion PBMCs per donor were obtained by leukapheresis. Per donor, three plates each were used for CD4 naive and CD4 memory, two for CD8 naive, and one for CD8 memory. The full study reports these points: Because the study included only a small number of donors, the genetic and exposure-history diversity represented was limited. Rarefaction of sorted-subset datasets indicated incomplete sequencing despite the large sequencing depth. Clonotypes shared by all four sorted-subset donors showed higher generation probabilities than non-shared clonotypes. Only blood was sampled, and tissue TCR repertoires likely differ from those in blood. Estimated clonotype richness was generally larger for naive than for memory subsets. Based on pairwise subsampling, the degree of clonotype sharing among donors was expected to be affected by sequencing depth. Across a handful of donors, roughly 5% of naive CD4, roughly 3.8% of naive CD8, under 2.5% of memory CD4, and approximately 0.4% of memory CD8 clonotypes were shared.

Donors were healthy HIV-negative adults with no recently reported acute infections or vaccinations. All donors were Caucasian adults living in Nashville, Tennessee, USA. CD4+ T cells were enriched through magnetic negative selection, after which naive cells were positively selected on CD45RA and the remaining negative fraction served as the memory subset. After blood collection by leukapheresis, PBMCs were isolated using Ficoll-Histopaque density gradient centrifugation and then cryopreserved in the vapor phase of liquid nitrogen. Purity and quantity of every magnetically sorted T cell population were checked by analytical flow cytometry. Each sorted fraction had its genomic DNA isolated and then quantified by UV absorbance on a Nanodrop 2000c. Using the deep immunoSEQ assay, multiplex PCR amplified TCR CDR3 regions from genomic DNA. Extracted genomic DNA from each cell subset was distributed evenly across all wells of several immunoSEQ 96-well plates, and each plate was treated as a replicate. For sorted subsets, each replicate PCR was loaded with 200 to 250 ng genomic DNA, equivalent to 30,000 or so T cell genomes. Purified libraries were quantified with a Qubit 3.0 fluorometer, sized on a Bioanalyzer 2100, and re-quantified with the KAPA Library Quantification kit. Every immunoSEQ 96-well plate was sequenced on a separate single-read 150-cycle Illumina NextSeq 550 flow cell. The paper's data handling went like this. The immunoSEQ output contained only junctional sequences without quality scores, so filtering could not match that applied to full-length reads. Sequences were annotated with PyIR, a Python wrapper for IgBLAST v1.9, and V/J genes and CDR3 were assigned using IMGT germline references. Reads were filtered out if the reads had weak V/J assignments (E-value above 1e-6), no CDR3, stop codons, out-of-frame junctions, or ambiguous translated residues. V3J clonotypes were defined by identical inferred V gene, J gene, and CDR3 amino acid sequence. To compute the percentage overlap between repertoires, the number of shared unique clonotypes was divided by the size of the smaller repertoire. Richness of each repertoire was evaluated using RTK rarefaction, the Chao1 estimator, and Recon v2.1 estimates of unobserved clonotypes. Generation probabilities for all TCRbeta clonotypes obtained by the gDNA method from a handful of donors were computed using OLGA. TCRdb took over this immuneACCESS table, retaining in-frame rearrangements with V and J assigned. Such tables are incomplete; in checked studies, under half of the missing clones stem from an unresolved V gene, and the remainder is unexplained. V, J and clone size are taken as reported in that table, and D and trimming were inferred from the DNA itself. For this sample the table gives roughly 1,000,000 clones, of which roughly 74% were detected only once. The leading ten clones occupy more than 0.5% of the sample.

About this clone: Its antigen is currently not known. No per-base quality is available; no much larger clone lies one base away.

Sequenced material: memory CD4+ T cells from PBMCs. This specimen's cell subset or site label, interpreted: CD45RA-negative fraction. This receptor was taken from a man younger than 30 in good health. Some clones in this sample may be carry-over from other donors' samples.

The CDR3 loop reads CAITAGQGGDGYTF. At the DNA level, the sequence is TGTGCCATCACCGCTGGGCAAGGTGGGGATGGCTACACCTTC. The sequence links TRBV10-3 to TRBJ1-2; the D gene lacks a confident call. Reading the germline V gene gives CDR1 ENHRY and CDR2 SYGVKD. V is cut by 7 bases and J by 6 bases, and the space between the germline ends is 18 bases. The CDR3 runs 14 residues from the cysteine to the phenylalanine. The only DNA kept is the CDR3, 42 bases in frame from the first base.